This TCR beta chain was identified in a study of T-cell reconstitution after alpha-beta-depleted transplantation in children (TCRdb year 2016). Some background on the complete study: Using TCR repertoire profiling, the study followed T-cell immune reconstitution in a quantitative way in children after TCRalphabeta/CD19-depleted allogeneic hematopoietic cell transplantation.

This clonotype has a handful of counts. This clone's antigen is unknown. The sample holds no much larger clone one base away, and base qualities are not on file. The library was generated by PCR. These reads were obtained on an Illumina HiSeq 2500. TCR libraries were prepared with molecular barcoding, using unique molecular identifiers to normalize TCRbeta repertoire quantification. Through fastp at Q25 and MiXCR, TCRdb rebuilt clones from the public reads, retaining in-frame beta chains. Each entry merges the rows of one CDR3 protein and shows their most common DNA and genes. Within this sample are fewer than 200,000 distinct CDR3 sequences, with around 7% of them counted one time only. 3% to 3.5% of the sample is taken by the ten largest. Sequencing was performed on PBMCs from the stem cell graft donor, taken from the stem cell graft. This TCR derives from a human donor who donated a stem cell graft to a child with Wiskott-Aldrich syndrome.

The CDR3 corresponds to CASAGQGMYSNQPQHF. The nucleotide sequence is given as TGTGCCAGCGCAGGGCAGGGGATGTATAGCAATCAGCCCCAGCATTTT. Here the chain combines TRBV6-1 and TRBJ1-5, with a tentative D gene TRBD1 over 6 matching bases. CDR1 MNHNS and CDR2 SASEGT were looked up in the germline V gene. The CDR3 sequence holds 16 residues, the cysteine and phenylalanine included. Only CDR3 DNA is held: 48 bases, read in frame from base 1. V is clipped by 8 bases and J by 0 bases, and the sequence between their germline boundaries is 17 bases long.